This TCR beta chain was obtained from a study of T cell responses to AZD1222 COVID-19 vaccine. A note on this clone: The target antigen is unknown.

TCRdb keeps only in-frame clones here, not all; method: immunoSEQ multiplex PCR. The sample yields approximately 110,000 clones, 70% to 90% seen once. Regarding the study as a whole: Among those given AZD1222, only 5 to 7 were seropositive at baseline.

The sequenced sample was peripheral blood, obtained on day 0 of AZD1222 vaccination. This clonotype originated in an adult in good health.

This CDR3 is CASSKTVPTPYGYTF. The CDR3 coding sequence is TGCGCCAGCAGCAAGACAGTACCGACCCCCTATGGCTACACCTTC. This chain uses TRBV5-1 with TRBJ1-2, with a tentative D call TRBD1 (5 bases). This CDR3 has 15 residues. V was cut by 4 bases and J by 4 bases, with 17 bases left in between. Looked up from germline, CDR1 is SGHRS and CDR2 is YFSETQ.